This T cell receptor beta chain was identified during a study of Graves' ophthalmopathy and Graves' hyperthyroidism. The study's findings and limits: The 13-signature model separated ophthalmopathy from stable hyperthyroidism at roughly 90% sensitivity and roughly 80% specificity.

For repertoire sequencing, the TCR beta CDR3 regions were amplified from RNA transcripts. The authors performed first-round RT-PCR with HTBI primers and then a second-round multiplex PCR. TCRdb passed the multiplex PCR reads through MiXCR, listing each CDR3 protein once. The sample yields roughly 400,000 distinct CDR3 sequences, roughly 15% seen once. If patients had other autoimmune diseases, uncontrolled infections, pregnancy or lactation, they were excluded. On this clonotype: The antigen remains undetermined.

The TCR was taken from a woman younger than 30 with stable Graves' hyperthyroidism. The sequenced sample consisted of peripheral blood.

This CDR3 is CATSSHLNGLAGGSSYNEQFF. The CDR3 DNA reads as TGTGCCACCAGCAGCCACTTAAATGGGCTAGCGGGAGGGAGCTCCTACAATGAGCAGTTCTTC. V is TRBV15 and J is TRBJ2-1; 12 nucleotides line up with TRBD2. The trim removed 3 bases at V and 0 bases at J, leaving 15 bases unmatched. The CDR3 is 21 amino acids. Germline loops: CDR1 LNHNV, CDR2 YYDKDF (reference sequence).